One sample yielded the 10 T cell receptor beta chains listed below, sequenced in a study of shared clonotypes between healthy human individuals (dated by TCRdb to 2020 to 2021). Libraries were prepared through the immunoSEQ multiplex PCR assay. The table comes from immuneACCESS by way of TCRdb, which keeps in-frame sequences with V and J called. Part of the clones is missing from these tables; in studies checked, under half for an unresolved V gene and the rest for unknown reasons. The sample table lists approximately 1,000,000 clones, roughly 74% of them with a count of one. In total, the top ten clones hold under 0.65% of the sample. The sample consisted of memory CD4+ T cells from PBMCs. The cell subset or site label on this specimen signifies: CD45RA-negative fraction. These receptors originate from a man aged 18 to 35 in good health. Some clones in this sample may be carry-over from other donors' samples.

The chain is built from TRBV5-1 and TRBJ1-2; a weak D match, TRBD1 (5 bases). The CDR3 loop spans 15 amino acids. Trimming took off 1 base at V and 4 bases at J, with 14 bases between the two ends. The germline V gene has CDR1 SGHRS and CDR2 YFSETQ. The CDR3 protein is CASSLSTERGYGYTF. In DNA form, the CDR3 reads TGCGCCAGCAGCTTGTCGACCGAAAGGGGCTATGGCTACACCTTC.

This clone has just one count. In DNA, the CDR3 is TGTGCCAGCAGACGGGAGGGGGGCGATGAGCAGTTCTTC. This encodes CASRREGGDEQFF. This chain connects TRBV7-2 to TRBJ2-1; 8 positions match TRBD2. V lost 6 bases and J lost 8; bases outside the gene matches: 6. Looked up from germline, CDR1 is SGHTA and CDR2 is FQGNSA. The CDR3 loop spans 13 amino acids.

The chain has TRBV4-3 and TRBJ1-1; maybe TRBD1 (6 bases). Trimming left V 0 bases short and J 1 base short, with 9 bases between. Looked up from germline, CDR1 is LGHNA and CDR2 is YSLEER. This CDR3 is built from 15 residues. The CDR3 bases are TGCGCCAGCAGCCAAGAAAGGGGGAGGAACACTGAAGCTTTCTTT. It yields the protein CASSQERGRNTEAFF.

The chain couples TRBV6-6 to TRBJ2-1; tentative D call: TRBD1 (6 bases). CDR3 size: 14 residues. Germline-derived CDR1 and CDR2 are MNHNY and SVGAGI (reference sequence). Trimming pared 8 bases from V and 0 bases from J, leaving 11 bases between. The CDR3 DNA reads as TGTGCCAGCCAAACAGGGATCTCCTACAATGAGCAGTTCTTC. This gives the protein CASQTGISYNEQFF.

About this clone itself: Other DNA sequences in the sample encode the same CDR3. The rearrangement links TRBV29-1 to TRBJ1-2; D is possibly TRBD1 (5 bases). Germline CDR1 is SQVTM and CDR2 is ANQGSEA. Trimming cost V 4 bases and J 8 bases, with 11 bases left between them. The CDR3 spans 11 residues. The CDR3 sequence is CSVGQGGGYTF. In DNA form, the CDR3 reads TGCAGCGTTGGTCAGGGTGGAGGCTACACCTTC.

The chain is built from TRBV15 and TRBJ1-1; D remains ambiguous. Trimming removed 2 bases from V and 7 bases from J, with 8 bases in between. CDR1 and CDR2 (germline): LNHNV, YYDKDF (reference sequence). The CDR3 length is 12 residues. The CDR3 DNA reads TGTGCCACCAGCAGAAAGGTGGGTGAAGCTTTCTTT. It is translated as CATSRKVGEAFF.

This clone has only a few counts. The chain uses TRBV7-9 and TRBJ2-3; tentatively, D is TRBD2 (6 bases). The germline V and J ends were trimmed by 1 base and 2 bases, with 10 bases remaining between them. Germline V CDR1 and CDR2: SEHNR, FQNEAQ (reference sequence). The CDR3 is made up of 15 amino acids. In DNA, the CDR3 is TGTGCCAGCAGCTTAGTATCGGGAGACACAGATACGCAGTATTTT. Protein sequence: CASSLVSGDTDTQYF.

This clone has at least ten counts. The chain carries TRBV2 and TRBJ1-2; D not resolved. The CDR3 length is 12 residues. Germline V gene lookup returns CDR1 SNHLY and CDR2 FYNNEI. V shed 2 bases and J shed 4 bases, with 5 bases lying between them. Written as DNA, the CDR3 is TGTGCCAGCAGTGAACGGGGCTATGGCTACACCTTC. Translated: CASSERGYGYTF. Full variable domain (outside the CDR3, taken from reference TRBV2 and TRBJ1-2): EPEVTQTPSHQVTQMGQEVILRCVPISNHLYFYWYRQILGQKVEFLVSFYNNEISEKSEIFDDQFSVERPDGSNFTLKIRSTKLEDSAMYFCASSERGYGYTFGSGTRLTVV.

V is TRBV6-6 and J is TRBJ2-7, with D hard to call. Trimming pared 2 bases from V and 3 bases from J, leaving 8 bases between. The CDR3 is 13 residues long. Germline lookup yields CDR1 MNHNY and CDR2 SVGAGI (reference sequence). CDR3 sequence (DNA): TGTGCCAGCAGTTACGCCTACAGCTACGAGCAGTACTTC. Encoded protein: CASSYAYSYEQYF.

V is TRBV25-1 and J is TRBJ1-1; 10 bases line up with TRBD1. Trimming cost V 6 bases and J 10 bases; bases outside gene matches: 14. This CDR3 is 15 amino acids long. Per germline, CDR1 MGHDK and CDR2 SYGVNS. CDR3 sequence: CASSLGTGEGVGAFF. In DNA form, the CDR3 reads TGTGCCAGCAGCTTGGGGACAGGGGAGGGGGTCGGAGCTTTCTTT. Using reference TRBV25-1 and TRBJ1-1 for the parts outside the CDR3, the full variable domain is EADIYQTPRYLVIGTGKKITLECSQTMGHDKMYWYQQDPGMELHLIHYSYGVNSTEKGDLSSESTVSRIRTEHFPLTLESARPSHTSQYLCASSLGTGEGVGAFFGQGTRLTVV.